Below are 25 T cell receptor beta chains sequenced from a single sample in a study of shared clonotypes between healthy human individuals. Some clones are missing from TCRdb's copy, which holds only in-frame ones; the method was immunoSEQ multiplex PCR. Counted here are over a million clones, approximately 97% occurring once; the ten biggest clones make up about 1%. The sequencing sample was made of naive CD4+ T cells sorted from blood. Described subset: CD45RA+ positively selected. These receptor sequences come from a young man in good health.

The chain couples TRBV7-9 to TRBJ2-1; TRBD2 matches 8 bases. This CDR3 is 14 amino acids long. Trimming cost V 6 bases and J 6 bases; bases outside gene matches: 7. CDR1 and CDR2 (germline): SEHNR, FQNEAQ (reference sequence). CDR3 sequence (DNA): TGTGCCAGCAGGAGCAGCGGGAGTCCCAATGAGCAGTTCTTC. Encoded protein: CASRSSGSPNEQFF.

V usage is TRBV7-6 and J usage is TRBJ1-1; D gene unclear. In germline, CDR1 is SGHVS, CDR2 FNYEAQ. V lost 4 bases and J lost 0, with 12 bases in between. This CDR3 is built from 15 residues. The CDR3 sequence is CASSSFSLLNTEAFF. In nucleotides, the CDR3 is TGTGCCAGCAGCTCGTTTTCCCTTCTGAACACTGAAGCTTTCTTT.

The rearrangement joins TRBV5-1 to TRBJ2-7; 9 bases match TRBD1. The CDR3 is made up of 15 amino acids. With V trimmed by 1 base and J by 3 bases, 5 bases remained unmatched. CDR1 is SGHRS and CDR2 is YFSETQ in the germline V gene. DNA for the CDR3: TGCGCCAGCAGCTTGACCGGGACAGGGAGCTACGAGCAGTACTTC. This translates into CASSLTGTGSYEQYF. Full variable domain (rest looked up from reference TRBV5-1 and TRBJ2-7): KAGVTQTPRYLIKTRGQQVTLSCSPISGHRSVSWYQQTPGQGLQFLFEYFSETQRNKGNFPGRFSGRQFSNSRSEMNVSTLELGDSALYLCASSLTGTGSYEQYFGPGTRLTVT.

The genes are TRBV5-1 and TRBJ2-1; the D gene is possibly TRBD2 (6 bases). The CDR3 totals 13 residues. CDR1 and CDR2 (germline): SGHRS, YFSETQ. With 4 bases removed from V and 4 bases from J, the gap between germline ends came to 9 bases. CDR3 sequence reads: CASSEGTYNEQFF. CDR3 DNA sequence: TGCGCCAGCAGCGAGGGGACTTACAATGAGCAGTTCTTC.

The rearrangement joins TRBV29-1 to TRBJ1-2; no clear D gene. Trimming cost V 7 bases and J 2 bases, with 14 bases left between them. Germline lookup yields CDR1 SQVTM and CDR2 ANQGSEA. This CDR3 is 13 amino acids long. This CDR3 reads CSGKTSTNYGYTF. CDR3 DNA sequence: TGCAGCGGGAAAACAAGTACCAACTATGGCTACACCTTC.

The chain is built from TRBV9 and TRBJ2-2, with D perhaps TRBD2 (5 bases). The V gene lost 0 bases and the J gene lost 4 bases, with 13 bases spanning the gap. Germline values: CDR1 SGDLS, CDR2 YYNGEE. This CDR3 is 16 amino acids long. The CDR3 loop is CASSVASGERTGELFF. The CDR3 DNA reads TGTGCCAGCAGCGTAGCGAGCGGCGAACGCACCGGGGAGCTGTTTTTT.

This clone was recorded once. The chain employs TRBV9 and TRBJ2-5, with no clear D. From germline, CDR1 is SGDLS and CDR2 YYNGEE. Trimming shortened V by 1 base and J by 5 bases, and 9 bases separated the two germline ends. The CDR3 totals 13 residues. The CDR3 is CASSVHTRETQYF. Written as DNA, the CDR3 is TGTGCCAGCAGCGTACACACCAGGGAGACCCAGTACTTC.

The genes are TRBV18 and TRBJ2-6; 10 bases align to TRBD1. There are 18 residues in the CDR3. The germline V gene has CDR1 KGHSH and CDR2 LQKENI. V lost 2 bases, J lost 3 bases, and 7 bases stayed unmatched. The CDR3 DNA reads as TGTGCCAGCTCACCATTTGGGACAGGGGCTGGTGGGGCCAACGTCCTGACTTTC. It codes for CASSPFGTGAGGANVLTF.

The CDR3 spells CASSYSEGEWEKLFF. CDR3 sequence (DNA): TGTGCCAGCAGTTACTCGGAGGGGGAGTGGGAAAAACTGTTTTTT. The chain uses TRBV6-5 and TRBJ1-4, with TRBD1 as a possible D gene (6 bases). V lost 0 bases and J lost 8, with 13 bases in between. Germline CDR1 reads MNHEY; CDR2 reads SVGAGI. The CDR3 length is 15 residues.

This chain uses TRBV7-9 with TRBJ2-1; 8 nucleotides line up with TRBD1. Looked up from germline, CDR1 is SEHNR and CDR2 is FQNEAQ (reference sequence). The CDR3 covers 13 residues. V lost 5 bases, J lost 6 bases, and 3 bases stayed unmatched. The CDR3 sequence: CASSLTGANEQFF. The CDR3 region has the DNA TGTGCCAGCAGCCTGACAGGGGCCAATGAGCAGTTCTTC.

On this clone itself: At one boundary the junction diverges from the germline segment, which might be a read error. This chain's CDR3 is CASSPVQSSYEQYF. DNA for the CDR3: TGTGCTAGCAGCCCGGTACAGAGCTCCTACGAGCAGTACTTC. V is TRBV7-7 and J is TRBJ2-7; D is uncertain. This CDR3 comprises 14 residues. Germline loops: CDR1 SSHAT, CDR2 FNYEAQ (reference sequence).

The chain combines TRBV9 with TRBJ2-6; 7 bases are shared with TRBD1. Trimming took 7 bases from V and 0 from J; bases not matched to a gene: 16. CDR1 is SGDLS, CDR2 YYNGEE, per germline. The CDR3 runs 19 residues. CDR3 nucleotides: TGTGCCAGCGGGGATTCCCGGACAGGAAAGAGCTCTGGGGCCAACGTCCTGACTTTC. Its protein product is CASGDSRTGKSSGANVLTF.

This chain joins TRBV7-6 and TRBJ2-2; 13 nucleotides match TRBD2. Per the germline V gene, CDR1 is SGHVS and CDR2 is FNYEAQ. Trimming removed 5 bases from V and 7 bases from J; junction bases left unmatched: 7. The CDR3 extends over 16 amino acids. CDR3 residues: CASSVGLAGEVGELFF. As DNA, the CDR3 is TGTGCCAGCAGCGTAGGACTAGCGGGAGAGGTCGGGGAGCTGTTTTTT.

The chain is built from TRBV6-8 and TRBJ1-5; D is unresolved. This CDR3 contains 12 residues. Trimming shortened V by 6 bases and J by 5 bases, and 8 bases separated the two germline ends. Germline CDR1 MNHGY, CDR2 SAAAGT. The DNA of the CDR3 is TGTGCCAGCAGGGATGGGGATCAGCCCCAGCATTTT. Translation: CASRDGDQPQHF.

This clone was observed once. Other DNA sequences in the sample encode the same CDR3. The V gene is TRBV4-3, the J gene TRBJ2-7; perhaps TRBD2 as D (6 bases). Trimming took off 2 bases at V and 4 bases at J, with 12 bases between the two ends. Germline V CDR1 and CDR2: LGHNA, YSLEER. This CDR3 has 14 amino acids. The CDR3 loop is CASSQLPGGYEQYF. CDR3 DNA sequence: TGCGCCAGCAGCCAACTCCCCGGGGGATACGAGCAGTACTTC.

The CDR3 here is CASQTRGTGGVYGYTF. The CDR3 nucleotides read TGTGCCAGCCAAACAAGGGGAACAGGGGGCGTCTATGGCTACACCTTC. This chain links TRBV28 with TRBJ1-2, with TRBD1 matching 9 bases. This CDR3 is 16 amino acids long. J was trimmed by 4 bases and V by 8 bases; bases with no gene match: 14. Germline V gene sequence: CDR1 MDHEN, CDR2 SYDVKM.

The CDR3, as DNA: TGTGCCAGCAGTGAATCTAGAGATACGCAGTATTTT. Translating gives CASSESRDTQYF. V and J are TRBV6-1 and TRBJ2-3; D is ambiguous. V gave up 2 bases and J gave up 5 bases, with 5 bases separating them. Germline V lookup: CDR1 MNHNS, CDR2 SASEGT. The CDR3 spans 12 residues.

The V call is TRBV5-6, the J call TRBJ2-3, with 8 bases aligning to TRBD2. Trimming removed 4 bases from V and 2 bases from J; junction bases left unmatched: 15. Germline lookup yields CDR1 SGHDT and CDR2 YYEEEE. CDR3 length equals 18 residues. The CDR3 loop is CASSPIVGWREDTDTQYF. CDR3 coding DNA: TGTGCCAGCAGCCCTATTGTAGGTTGGCGGGAGGACACAGATACGCAGTATTTT.

This clone was counted a single time. The chain recombines TRBV27 with TRBJ1-2, with D possibly matching TRBD1 (5 bases). Germline loops: CDR1 MNHEY, CDR2 SMNVEV (reference sequence). The length of the CDR3 is 15 residues. Trimming removed 7 bases at V and 4 bases at J, with 19 bases between. CDR3 DNA: TGTGCCAGCACCTCCCTCGGGGGGGAGGTCTATGGCTACACCTTC. This translates into CASTSLGGEVYGYTF.

This chain connects TRBV5-1 to TRBJ2-1; unclear D gene. The germline V gene encodes CDR1 SGHRS and CDR2 YFSETQ. There are 14 residues in the CDR3. Deletions cut 1 base from V and 9 bases from J, with 14 bases between. In DNA, the CDR3 is TGCGCCAGCAGCTTGTCCCCCGCGACCGGTGAGCAGTTCTTC. Translation gives CASSLSPATGEQFF.

The chain links TRBV5-6 to TRBJ1-4; no reliable D call. Trimming pared 0 bases from V and 8 bases from J, leaving 17 bases between. The CDR3 contains 16 residues. The germline CDR1 and CDR2 sequences are SGHDT and YYEEEE. The CDR3 coding sequence is TGTGCCAGCAGCTTGGGGTTATCGGGCGTCGGCGAAAAACTGTTTTTT. Its translation is CASSLGLSGVGEKLFF.

The chain links TRBV6-1 to TRBJ2-7, with 9 positions matching TRBD2. J was trimmed by 7 bases and V by 2 bases; bases with no gene match: 9. Germline V gene data show CDR1 as MNHNS and CDR2 as SASEGT. This CDR3 contains 15 residues. The CDR3 protein is CASSEQPSGAREQYF. DNA of the CDR3: TGTGCCAGCAGTGAACAGCCTAGCGGGGCGCGGGAGCAGTACTTC.

The gene calls are TRBV6-5 and TRBJ1-2, with D unresolved. CDR3 length equals 14 residues. V lost 6 bases and J 0 bases, leaving 11 bases between the germline ends. Per the germline V gene, CDR1 is MNHEY and CDR2 is SVGAGI. CDR3 loop: CASRLDMANYGYTF. CDR3 coding DNA: TGTGCCAGCAGACTCGACATGGCTAACTATGGCTACACCTTC.

Turning to this clone: Distinct nucleotide sequences in the sample also encode this CDR3. V and J are TRBV7-9 and TRBJ1-1; D is uncertain. There are 13 residues in the CDR3. The V and J ends lost 0 bases and 2 bases respectively, with 4 bases between them. The germline V gene encodes CDR1 SEHNR and CDR2 FQNEAQ (reference sequence). The CDR3 DNA is TGTGCCAGCAGCTTAGCAGGTAACACTGAAGCTTTCTTT. Translation gives CASSLAGNTEAFF.

Comment on this clone: Other DNA sequences in this specimen translate into the identical CDR3. The chain couples TRBV11-2 to TRBJ2-5; D possibly corresponds to TRBD2 (5 bases). With 5 bases removed from V and 2 bases from J, the gap between germline ends came to 12 bases. The V gene's germline CDR1 is SGHAT and CDR2 FQNNGV. The CDR3 is 14 amino acids. The CDR3 region is CASSPRRGQETQYF. CDR3 sequence (DNA): TGTGCCAGCAGCCCTAGGAGAGGGCAAGAGACCCAGTACTTC.